The source of this T cell receptor (beta chain) is a study of T cell changes during pregnancy in multiple sclerosis. The V gene's germline CDR1 is SGHRS and CDR2 YFSETQ. Trimming stripped 0 bases from V and 5 bases from J, with 14 bases between. CDR3 length: 15 residues. The table came from immunoSEQ multiplex PCR; TCRdb's copy has only in-frame clones and leaves some out. The table records tens of thousands of clones, 80% to 95% of them present only once. Here the sequenced sample was CD4+ T cells from peripheral blood mononuclear cells, taken before pregnancy. V is TRBV5-1 and J is TRBJ2-5; a weak D match, TRBD1 (6 bases). The receptor was derived from a female donor with multiple sclerosis, enrolled in a pregnancy study. CDR3 sequence (DNA): TGCGCCAGCAGCTTGGCCCCAGGGGCGAGCGAGACCCAGTACTTC. This sequence encodes CASSLAPGASETQYF.